Listed below are T cell receptor beta chains from one sample, sequenced in a study of T cells in Graves' hyperthyroidism and ophthalmopathy. MiXCR was run by TCRdb on the multiplex PCR reads, yielding one entry per CDR3 protein. The table shows about 210,000 distinct CDR3 sequences, with over 15% occurring only once. Material for sequencing was blood. The receptors shown here come from a man in his forties or fifties with Graves' hyperthyroidism. Both conserved end residues are part of each CDR3. Each record gives: D gene, clone size, V gene, J gene, CDR3 DNA, CDR3 protein. D genes are given only for firm matches. Clone size is given for some rows only: seen once, a few or many times, or a class if the clone is expanded.

D: NA
size: many
V: TRBV11-3
J: TRBJ2-5
DNA: TGTGCCAGCAGCTTCGGGCCCACGGCAGAGACCCAGTACTTC
CDR3: CASSFGPTAETQYF

D: TRBD2
size: many
V: TRBV9
J: TRBJ2-1
DNA: TGTGCCAGCAGCGTAGGGTCCCTAGCGGGGGAGCAGTTCTTC
CDR3: CASSVGSLAGEQFF

D: NA
size: NA
V: TRBV6-1
J: TRBJ2-1
DNA: TGTGCCAGCAGGCGTCAGGGCAGTAGCAATGAGCAGTTCTTC
CDR3: CASRRQGSSNEQFF

D: NA
size: many
V: TRBV15
J: TRBJ2-2
DNA: TGTGCCACCAGCGTCTCTGCTGGTGGGACCGGGGAGCTGTTTTTT
CDR3: CATSVSAGGTGELFF

D: TRBD1
size: many
V: TRBV3-1
J: TRBJ1-2
DNA: TGTGCCAGCAGCCAAGACCCAACAGGGGTGCATGGCTACACCTTC
CDR3: CASSQDPTGVHGYTF

D: TRBD1
size: NA
V: TRBV27
J: TRBJ1-2
DNA: TGTGCCAGCAGTTTCCTGGGACAGCCTAGGAGCTACACCTTC
CDR3: CASSFLGQPRSYTF

D: TRBD2
size: NA
V: TRBV6-1
J: TRBJ2-7
DNA: TGTGCCAGCAGTCGACTAGCGGGAGAAAGGAACGAGCAGTACTTC
CDR3: CASSRLAGERNEQYF

D: TRBD1
size: many
V: TRBV20-1
J: TRBJ2-1
DNA: TGCAGTGCTGAGGACAGGGACTCCTACAATGAGCAGTTCTTC
CDR3: CSAEDRDSYNEQFF

D: NA
size: NA
V: TRBV5-1
J: TRBJ1-1
DNA: TGCGCCAGCAGCTTGGCCTCTACAGGGATGAACACTGAAGCTTTCTTT
CDR3: CASSLASTGMNTEAFF

D: NA
size: many
V: TRBV11-2
J: TRBJ2-1
DNA: TGTGCCAGCAGGCGCCCGCCGGGAAATGAGCAGTTCTTC
CDR3: CASRRPPGNEQFF

D: TRBD1
size: few
V: TRBV20-1
J: TRBJ1-2
DNA: TGCAGTGCTAATTCCAGGACAGGGGATGGCTACACCTTC
CDR3: CSANSRTGDGYTF

D: NA
size: many
V: TRBV28
J: TRBJ2-3
DNA: TGTGCCAGCAGTTTGCCTCGGGGGAACACAGATACGCAGTATTTT
CDR3: CASSLPRGNTDTQYF

D: TRBD1
size: many
V: TRBV4-2
J: TRBJ2-5
DNA: TGTGCCAGCAGCCAATGGGGACAGGGACGGGAGACCCAGTACTTC
CDR3: CASSQWGQGRETQYF

D: NA
size: few
V: TRBV6-1
J: TRBJ1-4
DNA: TGTGCCACCACCCGGGGGACGGTACGCAATGAAAAACTGTTTTTT
CDR3: CATTRGTVRNEKLFF

D: NA
size: few
V: TRBV11-2
J: TRBJ1-2
DNA: TGTGCCAGCAGCTCATGGGGACGCCGCCTAAGAGACTATGGCTACACCTTC
CDR3: CASSSWGRRLRDYGYTF

D: TRBD2
size: NA
V: TRBV19
J: TRBJ2-1
DNA: TGTGCCAGTTATCCCTCCAGAGCGGGAGGATTGGATGAGCAGTTCTTC
CDR3: CASYPSRAGGLDEQFF

D: NA
size: NA
V: TRBV16
J: TRBJ2-4
DNA: TGTGCCAGCAGCCAATCTACCCGAGTACTAGCCAAAAACATTCAGTACTTC
CDR3: CASSQSTRVLAKNIQYF

D: NA
size: few
V: TRBV12-3/TRBV12-4
J: TRBJ2-7
DNA: TGTGCCAGCAGTGTTACAGGTATCGGGCAGTACTTC
CDR3: CASSVTGIGQYF

D: TRBD2
size: few
V: TRBV20-1
J: TRBJ2-1
DNA: TGCAGTGCTATATCCGCGGGGACTAGCGGAGGAGGTTCCTACAATGAGCAGTTCTTC
CDR3: CSAISAGTSGGGSYNEQFF

D: NA
size: many
V: TRBV3-1
J: TRBJ1-6
DNA: TGTGCCAGCAGCCAAGTGGGGGGTAATTCACCCCTCCACTTT
CDR3: CASSQVGGNSPLHF

D: TRBD1
size: many
V: TRBV12-3/TRBV12-4
J: TRBJ2-4
DNA: TGTGCCAGCACCCGACAGGGCGGCAACATTCAGTACTTC
CDR3: CASTRQGGNIQYF

D: TRBD2
size: many
V: TRBV27
J: TRBJ2-7
DNA: TGTGCCAGCAAGCTAGCGGGAGCGTCCTACGAGCAGTACTTC
CDR3: CASKLAGASYEQYF

D: TRBD1
size: NA
V: TRBV28
J: TRBJ1-4
DNA: TGTGCCAGCAGTTCAACCCCGGGACAGGGCAATTCTTGGGATGAAAAACTGTTTTTT
CDR3: CASSSTPGQGNSWDEKLFF

D: NA
size: few
V: TRBV7-2
J: TRBJ2-3
DNA: TGTGCCAGCAGCTTTGGGAAATCAGATACGCAGTATTTT
CDR3: CASSFGKSDTQYF

D: NA
size: many
V: TRBV6-5
J: TRBJ1-5
DNA: TGTGCCAGCAGTTACTCCCGGATTTATCAGCCCCAGCATTTT
CDR3: CASSYSRIYQPQHF

D: TRBD2
size: few
V: TRBV5-1
J: TRBJ2-7
DNA: TGCGCCAGCAGCTTGGGGCGGGGGTGGTCTGACGAGCAGTACTTC
CDR3: CASSLGRGWSDEQYF

D: NA
size: few
V: TRBV5-4
J: TRBJ2-5
DNA: TGTGCCAGCAGCACTTTAGGCCGAAAGTACCAAGAGACCCAGTACTTC
CDR3: CASSTLGRKYQETQYF

D: NA
size: NA
V: TRBV6-5
J: TRBJ1-1
DNA: TGTGCCAGCAGTTACCGGGGGGGCGGGAACACTGAAGCTTTCTTT
CDR3: CASSYRGGGNTEAFF

D: NA
size: many
V: TRBV2
J: TRBJ1-6
DNA: TGTGCCAGCAGGCAGACAGTACTACTAAATTCACCCCTCCACTTT
CDR3: CASRQTVLLNSPLHF

D: TRBD2
size: many
V: TRBV29-1
J: TRBJ2-5
DNA: TGCAGCGTAAACCTAGCGGGAGGTCTTTGGGCCCAGTACTTC
CDR3: CSVNLAGGLWAQYF

D: TRBD2
size: NA
V: TRBV6-5
J: TRBJ2-3
DNA: TGTGCCAGCAGTTACCCAGGACTAGCGGGAGGGCCCCGACCAGATACGCAGTATTTT
CDR3: CASSYPGLAGGPRPDTQYF

D: NA
size: few
V: TRBV28
J: TRBJ1-2
DNA: TGTGCCAGCAGCTATCGGGGCAGGGGAAGTGGCTACACCTTC
CDR3: CASSYRGRGSGYTF

D: TRBD2
size: many
V: TRBV6-1
J: TRBJ2-7
DNA: TGTGCCAGCAGTGATACTAGCGGGAGTAAGGGCGAGCAGTACTTC
CDR3: CASSDTSGSKGEQYF

D: NA
size: many
V: TRBV5-1
J: TRBJ2-2
DNA: TGCGCCAGCAGGGGGGGACAGAACGCGAACACCGGGGAGCTGTTTTTT
CDR3: CASRGGQNANTGELFF

D: NA
size: NA
V: TRBV28
J: TRBJ1-4
DNA: TGTGCCAGCAGTTCCCGGGAAGCCCAAAAACTGTTTTTT
CDR3: CASSSREAQKLFF

D: NA
size: many
V: TRBV6-6
J: TRBJ2-1
DNA: TGTGCCAGCAGTTACTCGACGGACTCCACCAATGAGCAGTTCTTC
CDR3: CASSYSTDSTNEQFF

D: NA
size: many
V: TRBV7-9
J: TRBJ1-2
DNA: TGTGCCAGCAGCCCAAAACTTGGGGGGACCGTCGTCGTAGATAAGGCGCCCTATGGCTACACCTTC
CDR3: CASSPKLGGTVVVDKAPYGYTF

D: TRBD1
size: many
V: TRBV7-2
J: TRBJ2-7
DNA: TGTGCCAGCAGCCCCTGGACAGGGAGGGAGCAGTACTTC
CDR3: CASSPWTGREQYF

D: NA
size: many
V: TRBV11-2
J: TRBJ2-1
DNA: TGTGCCAGCAGCTTAGAAGGCCAAACCTACAATGAGCAGTTCTTC
CDR3: CASSLEGQTYNEQFF

D: NA
size: few
V: TRBV15
J: TRBJ1-1
DNA: TGTGCCACCAGCAGTCATAGACAGATCCCTGAAGCTTTCTTT
CDR3: CATSSHRQIPEAFF

D: NA
size: many
V: TRBV27
J: TRBJ2-7
DNA: TGTGCCAGCAGCATACGGACCATCACAGGGACCGAGCAGTACTTC
CDR3: CASSIRTITGTEQYF

D: NA
size: NA
V: TRBV7-9
J: TRBJ1-4
DNA: TGTGCCAGCAGCGATGACTGGGAAACTAATGAAAAACTGTTTTTT
CDR3: CASSDDWETNEKLFF

D: NA
size: many
V: TRBV20-1
J: TRBJ1-6
DNA: TGCAGTGCTAGAGATGGCAGGGGAGGTTCACCCCTCCACTTT
CDR3: CSARDGRGGSPLHF

D: NA
size: many
V: TRBV7-9
J: TRBJ1-2
DNA: TGTGCCAGCAGCTTAGGCGGGTCGTCAGATAAGGGCTACACCTTC
CDR3: CASSLGGSSDKGYTF

D: NA
size: NA
V: TRBV29-1
J: TRBJ2-1
DNA: TGCAGCGTTGACGCGGAGAGCTCCTACAATGAGCAGTTCTTC
CDR3: CSVDAESSYNEQFF

D: NA
size: few
V: TRBV24-1
J: TRBJ2-7
DNA: TGTGCCACCAGTGATGGATCTACAAGCTCCTACGAGCAGTACTTC
CDR3: CATSDGSTSSYEQYF

D: NA
size: many
V: TRBV19
J: TRBJ2-1
DNA: TGTGCCAGTAGTAATACAGGCCTAGACTACAATGAGCAGTTCTTC
CDR3: CASSNTGLDYNEQFF

D: NA
size: many
V: TRBV6-2/TRBV6-3
J: TRBJ1-2
DNA: TGTGCCAGCAGTAAACCCGGGACGGCCTATGGCTACACCTTC
CDR3: CASSKPGTAYGYTF

D: TRBD2
size: few
V: TRBV28
J: TRBJ2-1
DNA: TGTGCCAGCAGTTCGCTACTAGCGGGAGGGCCGCCGGATGAGCAGTTCTTC
CDR3: CASSSLLAGGPPDEQFF

D: NA
size: many
V: TRBV11-2
J: TRBJ2-4
DNA: TGTGCCAGCAGCAGTCAAGGGACGTCAGCCAAAAACATTCAGTACTTC
CDR3: CASSSQGTSAKNIQYF

D: NA
size: NA
V: TRBV27
J: TRBJ2-3
DNA: TGTGCCAGCAAACCTATAGGGAGTGATACGCAGTATTTT
CDR3: CASKPIGSDTQYF

D: NA
size: many
V: TRBV5-5
J: TRBJ1-1
DNA: TGTGCCAGCAGCCGCGGAGTAGTGGGGCCTGAAGCTTTCTTT
CDR3: CASSRGVVGPEAFF